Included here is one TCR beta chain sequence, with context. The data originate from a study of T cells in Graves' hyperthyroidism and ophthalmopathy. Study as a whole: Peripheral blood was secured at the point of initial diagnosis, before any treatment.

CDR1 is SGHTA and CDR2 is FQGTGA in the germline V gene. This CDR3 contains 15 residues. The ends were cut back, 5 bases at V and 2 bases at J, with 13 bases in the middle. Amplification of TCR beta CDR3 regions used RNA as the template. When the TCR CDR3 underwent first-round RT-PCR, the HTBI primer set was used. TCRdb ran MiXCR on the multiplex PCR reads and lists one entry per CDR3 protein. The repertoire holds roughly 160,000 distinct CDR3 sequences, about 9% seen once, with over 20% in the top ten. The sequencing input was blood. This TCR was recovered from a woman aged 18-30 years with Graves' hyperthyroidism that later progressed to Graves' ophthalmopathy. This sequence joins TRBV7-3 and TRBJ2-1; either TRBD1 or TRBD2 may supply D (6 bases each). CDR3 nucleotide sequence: TGTGCCAGCAGCCGCTCGGGGGCCCCCTACAATGAGCAGTTCTTC. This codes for CASSRSGAPYNEQFF.